This T cell receptor beta chain came from a study of shared T cell receptors in the human thymus. V lost 3 bases to trimming and J lost 1 base; unmatched junction nucleotides: 7. This CDR3 region has 17 residues. The germline V gene has CDR1 SGHTA and CDR2 FQGNSA. Sequencing used immunoSEQ multiplex PCR; TCRdb keeps in-frame clones, though not all of them. Of almost 550,000 clones listed, around 82% are singletons. This sample also appeared in a second study, on human thymus T cells. That paper notes: Thymic and blood repertoires seemed to show skewed V and J gene use.

The V and J genes are TRBV7-2 and TRBJ2-5, with TRBD2 matching 11 bases. Input material: thymocytes. The TCR originated in a boy in the first two years of life with a congenital heart defect. CDR3 nucleotide sequence: TGTGCCAGCAGCTTTGATGGACTAGCGGGTCTCCAAGAGACCCAGTACTTC. This translates into CASSFDGLAGLQETQYF. The variable domain in full, with the rest retrieved from reference TRBV7-2 and TRBJ2-5, is GAGVSQSPSNKVTEKGKDVELRCDPISGHTALYWYRQSLGQGLEFLIYFQGNSAPDKSGLPSDRFSAERTGGSVSTLTIQRTQQEDSAVYLCASSFDGLAGLQETQYFGPGTRLLVL.